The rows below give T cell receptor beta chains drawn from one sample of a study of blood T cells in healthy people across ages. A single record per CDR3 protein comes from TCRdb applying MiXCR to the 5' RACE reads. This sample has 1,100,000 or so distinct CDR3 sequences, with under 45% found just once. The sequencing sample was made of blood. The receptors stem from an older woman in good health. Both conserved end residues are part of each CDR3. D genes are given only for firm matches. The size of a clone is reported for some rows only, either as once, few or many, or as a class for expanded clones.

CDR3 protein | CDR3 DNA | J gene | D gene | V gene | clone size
CASSSWTSGRVTDTQYF | TGTGCCAGCAGTTCCTGGACTAGCGGGAGGGTGACAGATACGCAGTATTTT | TRBJ2-3 | TRBD2 | TRBV6-6 | NA
CASSLDRDRGSYEQYF | TGCGCCAGCAGCTTGGACAGGGATCGGGGGTCCTACGAGCAGTACTTC | TRBJ2-7 | NA | TRBV5-1 | few
CSARDLPGNTGGDTQYF | TGCAGTGCTAGAGACTTACCGGGAAATACTGGAGGGGATACGCAGTATTTT | TRBJ2-3 | NA | TRBV20-1 | few
CASSEGDFSSYEQYF | TGTGCCAGCAGTGAAGGGGACTTTAGCTCCTACGAGCAGTACTTC | TRBJ2-7 | NA | TRBV6-1 | NA
CASSVELAGIADTQYF | TGTGCCAGCAGCGTAGAACTAGCGGGAATCGCAGATACGCAGTATTTT | TRBJ2-3 | TRBD2 | TRBV9 | few
CSVLNQGEQYF | TGCAGCGTTCTTAACCAGGGCGAGCAGTACTTC | TRBJ2-7 | NA | TRBV29-1 | many
CSARPPGASGTYEQYF | TGCAGTGCTAGACCCCCGGGGGCTAGCGGGACCTACGAGCAGTACTTC | TRBJ2-7 | TRBD2 | TRBV20-1 | few
CASSSGPLYYGYTF | TGTGCCAGCAGCTCGGGACCGCTTTACTATGGCTACACCTTC | TRBJ1-2 | NA | TRBV11-2 | few
CAIRDSGSSYNEQFF | TGTGCCATCAGAGATAGCGGGAGCTCCTACAATGAGCAGTTCTTC | TRBJ2-1 | TRBD2 | TRBV10-3 | few
CASSLFVTPGLAGAEETDTQYF | TGTGCCAGCAGCTTATTCGTAACGCCGGGACTAGCGGGAGCGGAGGAGACAGATACGCAGTATTTT | TRBJ2-3 | TRBD2 | TRBV11-2 | few
CASSLLTGEADEQFF | TGTGCCAGCAGTCTTTTGACGGGAGAAGCGGATGAGCAGTTCTTC | TRBJ2-1 | NA | TRBV25-1 | few
CASSFSTGGRETQYF | TGTGCCAGCAGCTTTAGTACAGGCGGGCGAGAGACCCAGTACTTC | TRBJ2-5 | NA | TRBV7-7 | NA
CASSSRTSGSVLTQYF | TGTGCCAGCAGTTCCCGGACTAGCGGGAGCGTTTTGACGCAGTATTTT | TRBJ2-3 | TRBD2 | TRBV6-5 | NA
CASSPKTATEQYF | TGTGCCAGCTCACCGAAGACAGCCACGGAGCAGTACTTC | TRBJ2-7 | NA | TRBV18 | NA
CASSYGQENYGYTF | TGTGCCAGCAGTTACGGACAGGAGAACTATGGCTACACCTTC | TRBJ1-2 | TRBD1 | TRBV7-2 | few
CAISALAYEQYF | TGTGCCATCAGTGCCCTCGCCTACGAGCAGTACTTC | TRBJ2-7 | NA | TRBV10-3 | NA
CASSLGDRNNSPLHF | TGTGCCAGCAGTTTAGGGGACAGAAATAATTCACCCCTCCACTTT | TRBJ1-6 | TRBD1 | TRBV28 | few
CASSQKPGAVYYGYTF | TGTGCCAGCAGCCAGAAGCCGGGGGCGGTCTACTATGGCTACACCTTC | TRBJ1-2 | NA | TRBV3-1 | NA
CASSLGYGGTNTEAFF | TGTGCCAGCAGCCTAGGTTATGGGGGGACGAACACTGAAGCTTTCTTT | TRBJ1-1 | NA | TRBV7-9 | NA
CATSDRTSGSTHEQFF | TGTGCCACCAGTGACCGGACTAGCGGGAGTACCCATGAGCAGTTCTTC | TRBJ2-1 | TRBD2 | TRBV24-1 | NA
CSAPDRSLYEQYF | TGCAGTGCCCCGGACAGGTCCCTCTACGAGCAGTACTTC | TRBJ2-7 | TRBD1 | TRBV20-1 | few
CASSFRRASGRASTDTQYF | TGTGCCAGCAGCTTCCGAAGGGCTAGCGGGAGGGCTAGCACAGATACGCAGTATTTT | TRBJ2-3 | TRBD2 | TRBV7-8 | few
CASSWRPAGNEQFF | TGTGCCAGCAGTTGGCGACCGGCGGGCAATGAGCAGTTCTTC | TRBJ2-1 | NA | TRBV6-7 | NA
CASSTLREQFF | TGTGCCAGCAGCACCTTGCGTGAGCAGTTCTTC | TRBJ2-1 | NA | TRBV12-3/TRBV12-4 | NA
CSVGDGRYEQYF | TGCAGCGTCGGGGACGGCCGCTACGAGCAGTACTTC | TRBJ2-7 | NA | TRBV29-1 | NA
CASGLFKQGFMNAEAFF | TGTGCTAGTGGTTTGTTTAAACAGGGCTTTATGAACGCTGAAGCTTTCTTT | TRBJ1-1 | NA | TRBV12-5 | NA
CASSEGGGGQPQHF | TGTGCCAGCTCCGAAGGGGGGGGAGGTCAGCCCCAGCATTTT | TRBJ1-5 | NA | TRBV18 | few
CASSPGQMNSPLHF | TGCGCCAGCAGCCCCGGACAGATGAACTCACCCCTCCACTTT | TRBJ1-6 | NA | TRBV5-1 | NA
CASSYSNRLAGFDEQYF | TGTGCCAGCAGTTACTCTAATCGACTAGCGGGATTCGATGAGCAGTACTTC | TRBJ2-5 | TRBD2 | TRBV6-5 | NA
CSVEGQEGHCNEQFF | TGCAGCGTTGAGGGGCAGGAGGGGCACTGCAATGAGCAGTTCTTC | TRBJ2-1 | NA | TRBV29-1 | NA
CATSRSQTGVGYEQYF | TGTGCCACCAGCAGATCACAGACAGGGGTGGGCTACGAGCAGTACTTC | TRBJ2-7 | TRBD1 | TRBV15 | NA
CASSLGREYNGYTF | TGTGCCAGCAGCTTAGGCAGGGAATATAATGGCTACACCTTC | TRBJ1-2 | NA | TRBV7-9 | NA
CATSRDRGDNEQFF | TGTGCCACCAGCCGGGACAGGGGTGACAATGAGCAGTTCTTC | TRBJ2-1 | TRBD1 | TRBV24-1 | few
CASSLKGQGVTYEQYF | TGTGCCAGCAGCTTAAAGGGACAGGGGGTCACCTACGAGCAGTACTTC | TRBJ2-7 | TRBD1 | TRBV7-6 | few
CATCREGGDNEQFF | TGCGCCACCTGCAGGGAGGGCGGGGACAATGAGCAGTTCTTC | TRBJ2-1 | TRBD2 | TRBV5-1 | NA
CASSLEQGIGQYF | TGCGCCAGCAGCTTGGAACAGGGAATAGGGCAGTACTTC | TRBJ2-4 | NA | TRBV5-1 | NA
CASSLTGPPSAIYEQYF | TGTGCCAGCAGCTTAACTGGCCCCCCTAGCGCGATCTACGAGCAGTACTTC | TRBJ2-7 | NA | TRBV7-9 | NA
CANSSLRRRNEQYF | TGTGCCAATAGTTCGCTAAGGAGGAGGAACGAGCAGTACTTC | TRBJ2-7 | NA | TRBV12-3/TRBV12-4 | NA
CASRRQGSGTGELFF | TGTGCCAGCAGACGTCAGGGATCGGGGACCGGGGAGCTGTTTTTT | TRBJ2-2 | NA | TRBV6-2/TRBV6-3 | NA
CASSPHPGGEQYF | TGTGCCAGCAGCCCCCACCCCGGGGGAGAGCAGTACTTC | TRBJ2-7 | NA | TRBV3-1 | few
CASSLTGVTIQGGYTF | TGCGCCAGCAGCTTAACCGGGGTGACGATTCAGGGAGGCTACACCTTC | TRBJ1-2 | NA | TRBV5-1 | few
CASSLRGGDEKLFF | TGTGCCAGCAGCTTAAGGGGAGGGGATGAAAAACTGTTTTTT | TRBJ1-4 | NA | TRBV13 | NA
CASSQTGGETQYF | TGTGCCAGCAGCCAAACAGGGGGAGAGACCCAGTACTTC | TRBJ2-5 | TRBD1 | TRBV3-1 | NA
CASSLLLALSSYEQYF | TGTGCCAGCAGCTTATTACTAGCGTTGAGCTCCTACGAGCAGTACTTC | TRBJ2-7 | TRBD2 | TRBV11-2 | NA
CASSSDDYQPQHF | TGTGCCAGCAGCTCGGACGATTATCAGCCCCAGCATTTT | TRBJ1-5 | NA | TRBV28 | NA
CASSGQEKETQYF | TGTGCCAGCAGCGGCCAGGAAAAAGAGACCCAGTACTTC | TRBJ2-5 | NA | TRBV7-2 | NA
CASSVSGQGGGNEQFF | TGTGCCAGCAGCGTATCGGGACAGGGGGGCGGCAATGAGCAGTTCTTC | TRBJ2-1 | TRBD1 | TRBV9 | few
CAISEGQGAREQYF | TGTGCCATCAGTGAGGGACAGGGGGCAAGGGAGCAGTACTTC | TRBJ2-7 | TRBD1 | TRBV10-3 | many
CAWSVNGPKGYTF | TGTGCCTGGAGTGTAAACGGGCCGAAGGGCTACACCTTC | TRBJ1-2 | NA | TRBV30 | NA
CASSLTSVVSKNIQYF | TGCGCCAGCAGCTTAACTAGCGTCGTCTCCAAAAACATTCAGTACTTC | TRBJ2-4 | TRBD2 | TRBV5-1 | NA
CASSLTGLPQETQYF | TGTGCCAGCAGTTTAACGGGACTCCCACAAGAGACCCAGTACTTC | TRBJ2-5 | NA | TRBV27 | NA
CASSLVSDFDRDNTYEQYF | TGTGCCAGCAGTTTAGTTTCGGACTTCGACCGGGACAACACCTACGAGCAGTACTTC | TRBJ2-7 | NA | TRBV12-3/TRBV12-4 | NA
CASKNRGGFYNEQFF | TGTGCCAGCAAGAATAGGGGCGGGTTTTACAATGAGCAGTTCTTC | TRBJ2-1 | NA | TRBV6-1 | NA
CASSLELWLAGGPGNEQFF | TGTGCCAGCAGCTTAGAGCTATGGCTAGCGGGAGGGCCAGGCAATGAGCAGTTCTTC | TRBJ2-1 | TRBD2 | TRBV7-9 | NA
CASSPGGLGPQETQYF | TGTGCCAGCAGTCCTGGGGGTCTAGGCCCCCAAGAGACCCAGTACTTC | TRBJ2-5 | NA | TRBV2 | few
CASRRDINYGYTF | TGTGCCAGCAGACGGGACATAAACTATGGCTACACCTTC | TRBJ1-2 | NA | TRBV28 | few
CASSLLQGLETQYF | TGTGCCAGCAGCTTACTGCAGGGGTTGGAGACCCAGTACTTC | TRBJ2-5 | NA | TRBV7-8 | NA
CASSLLGIDTQYF | TGTGCCAGCAGTTTGTTAGGGATAGATACGCAGTATTTT | TRBJ2-3 | NA | TRBV12-3/TRBV12-4 | NA
CASSKAGGPDTQYF | TGTGCCAGCAGCAAAGCGGGAGGGCCAGATACGCAGTATTTT | TRBJ2-3 | TRBD2 | TRBV7-3 | NA
CSARSSRGFSTDTQYF | TGCAGTGCTAGATCGTCTCGGGGTTTCAGCACAGATACGCAGTATTTT | TRBJ2-3 | NA | TRBV20-1 | NA